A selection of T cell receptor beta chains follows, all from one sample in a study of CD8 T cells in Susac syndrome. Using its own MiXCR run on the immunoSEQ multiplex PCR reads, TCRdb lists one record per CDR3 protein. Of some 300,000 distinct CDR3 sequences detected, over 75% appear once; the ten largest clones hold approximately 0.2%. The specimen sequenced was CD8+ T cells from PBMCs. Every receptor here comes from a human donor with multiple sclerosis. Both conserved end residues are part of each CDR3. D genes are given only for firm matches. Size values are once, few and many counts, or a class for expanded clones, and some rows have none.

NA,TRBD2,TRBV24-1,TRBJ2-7,TGTGCCACCAGTGAATCGAGCGGGGTCTACGAGCAGTACTTC,CATSESSGVYEQYF
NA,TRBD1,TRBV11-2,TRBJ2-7,TGTGCCAGCAGCTTAGATCGCGGACAGGGAAAGTACGAGCAGTACTTC,CASSLDRGQGKYEQYF
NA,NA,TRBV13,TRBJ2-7,TGTGCCAGCAGCCACCAGGGTTACGAGCAGTACTTC,CASSHQGYEQYF
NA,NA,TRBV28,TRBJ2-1,TGTGCCAGCAGTTCCCTCTTAGGGGGAGCGGAAAGCTCCTACAATGAGCAGTTCTTC,CASSSLLGGAESSYNEQFF
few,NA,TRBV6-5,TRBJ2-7,TGTGCCAGCAGTGGGACGACTAGGGGCAGGCCCGAGCAGTACTTC,CASSGTTRGRPEQYF
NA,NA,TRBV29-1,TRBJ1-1,TGCAGCGTTGAGTCCCTCGACTGGGAAAGCGTGAACACTGAAGCTTTCTTT,CSVESLDWESVNTEAFF
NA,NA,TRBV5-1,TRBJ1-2,TGCGCCAGCAGCTTGAGTGAGGGCAACTATGGCTACACCTTC,CASSLSEGNYGYTF
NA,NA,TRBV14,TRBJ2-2,TGTGCCAGCAGGCAAACCCGGGAGTCCCACACCGGGGAGCTGTTTTTT,CASRQTRESHTGELFF
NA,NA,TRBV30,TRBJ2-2,TGTGCCTGGCACCCTGGACTTCCTCGGGAGCTGTTTTTT,CAWHPGLPRELFF
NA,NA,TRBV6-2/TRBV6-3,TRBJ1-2,TGTGCCAGCAAGCGTGGCAGCTATGGCTACACCTTC,CASKRGSYGYTF
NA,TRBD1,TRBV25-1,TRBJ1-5,TGTGCCAGCAGTGCCCGGACAGGGGTGGCGAGTCAGCCCCAGCATTTT,CASSARTGVASQPQHF
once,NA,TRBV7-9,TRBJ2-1,TGTGCCAGCAGGATCGAACTAGCAGAGCAGTTCTTC,CASRIELAEQFF
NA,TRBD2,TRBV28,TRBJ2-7,TGTGCCAGCAGCCTTACTAGCGGGAGTTACTACGAGCAGTACTTC,CASSLTSGSYYEQYF
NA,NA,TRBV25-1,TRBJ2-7,TGTGCCAGCACCGAGTGGGGATCCTACGAGCAGTACTTC,CASTEWGSYEQYF
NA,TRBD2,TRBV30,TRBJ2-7,TGTGCCAGAAAGACTAGCGGGACTTACGAGCAGTACTTC,CARKTSGTYEQYF
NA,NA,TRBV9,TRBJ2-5,TGTGCCAGCAGCTTCTCAGGGGACCAAGAGACCCAGTACTTC,CASSFSGDQETQYF
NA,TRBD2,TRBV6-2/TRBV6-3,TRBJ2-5,TGTGCCAGCAGTTACCCGCGGGAGGGCCATTTATTCCAAGAGACCCAGTACTTC,CASSYPREGHLFQETQYF
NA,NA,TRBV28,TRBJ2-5,TGTGCCAGCAGTGATATCACAGGGCTCCCGCACCAAGAGACCCAGTACTTC,CASSDITGLPHQETQYF
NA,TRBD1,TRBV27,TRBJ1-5,TGTGCCAGCAGATCAACCGGGACAGGGGTTTATCAGCCCCAGCATTTT,CASRSTGTGVYQPQHF
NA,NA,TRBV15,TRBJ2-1,TGTGCCACCAGCAGAGATTCGGCTTCCTACAATGAGCAGTTCTTC,CATSRDSASYNEQFF
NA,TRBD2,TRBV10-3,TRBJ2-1,TGTGCCATCACCAACCCCACTGCGGGAGGATACAATGAGCAGTTCTTC,CAITNPTAGGYNEQFF
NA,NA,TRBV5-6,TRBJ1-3,TGTGCCAGCAGCTTGGCCGTCCAACTCTCTGGAAACACCATATATTTT,CASSLAVQLSGNTIYF
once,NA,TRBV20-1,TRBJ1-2,TGCAGTGTTAGACCACCATATGGCTACACCTTC,CSVRPPYGYTF
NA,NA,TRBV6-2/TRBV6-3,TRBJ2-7,TGTGCCAGCAGTTACTCGCAGGGCGCGGGCTACGAGCAGTACTTC,CASSYSQGAGYEQYF
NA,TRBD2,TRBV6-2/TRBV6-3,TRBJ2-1,TGTGCCAGCAGCTCTACCGGGACTAGCGGGATGAACAATGAGCAGTTCTTC,CASSSTGTSGMNNEQFF
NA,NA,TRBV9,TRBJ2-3,TGTGCCAGCAGCTTTTCCCCCGCGCTGACAGATACGCAGTATTTT,CASSFSPALTDTQYF
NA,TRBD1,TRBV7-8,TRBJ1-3,TGTGCCAGCAGCTCCCCCCGGACAGGGGGAAACACCATATATTTT,CASSSPRTGGNTIYF
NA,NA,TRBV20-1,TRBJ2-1,TGCAGTGCTAGAGATTATAGCCTAGCTTACCCCACGGGTCTTGGCAATGAGCAGTTCTTC,CSARDYSLAYPTGLGNEQFF
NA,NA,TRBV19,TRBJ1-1,TGTGCCAGTAGTATCGCCTCGACAGACAGGAACACTGAAGCTTTCTTT,CASSIASTDRNTEAFF
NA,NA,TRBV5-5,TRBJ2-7,TGTGCCAGCAGCTTGGGAACAGGGTTTGGTTACGAGCAGTACTTC,CASSLGTGFGYEQYF
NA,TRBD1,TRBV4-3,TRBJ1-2,TGCGCCAGCAGCCAGCTCGGGACAGTTTATGGCTACACCTTC,CASSQLGTVYGYTF
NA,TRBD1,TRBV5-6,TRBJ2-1,TGTGCCAGCAGCTTGCAGGGGGCTTTTCTATCGGGGCAGTTCTTC,CASSLQGAFLSGQFF
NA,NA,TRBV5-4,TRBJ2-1,TGTGCCAGCAGCTTCTCAGGGGGCGGGGGCGATGAGCAGTTCTTC,CASSFSGGGGDEQFF
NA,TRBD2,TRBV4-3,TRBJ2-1,TGCGCCAGCAGCCAGGACAGACTAGCGGGAGGGCCGGGTGAGCAGTTCTTC,CASSQDRLAGGPGEQFF
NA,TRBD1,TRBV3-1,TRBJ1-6,TGTGCCAGCCAATACAGGGGTCGGGATTCACCCCTCCACTTT,CASQYRGRDSPLHF
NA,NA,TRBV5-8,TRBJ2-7,TGTGCCAGCAGCTTGGAGGGCCCTTCCTACGAGCAGTACTTC,CASSLEGPSYEQYF
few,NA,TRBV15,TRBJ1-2,TGTGCCACCAGCGAGAGCACCGTCCGAGACTATGGCTACACCTTC,CATSESTVRDYGYTF
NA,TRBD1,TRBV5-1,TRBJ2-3,TGCGCCAGCAGCCTCCAAGGACAGGGACCGGCAGATACGCAGTATTTT,CASSLQGQGPADTQYF
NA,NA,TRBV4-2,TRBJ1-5,TGTGCCAGCAGCCAAGAAGTAGGGGCAGTCGGTCAGCCCCAGCATTTT,CASSQEVGAVGQPQHF
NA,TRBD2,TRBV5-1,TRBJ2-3,TGCGCCAGCAGCCTACGGACTAGCGGGACTAGCACAGATACGCAGTATTTT,CASSLRTSGTSTDTQYF
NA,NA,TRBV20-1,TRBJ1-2,TGCAGTGCTAGAGATCCCAGGGCCTACTATGGCTACACCTTC,CSARDPRAYYGYTF
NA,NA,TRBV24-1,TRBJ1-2,TGTGCCACCGAGACTAAAGACAGGAGAATTTATGGCTACACCTTC,CATETKDRRIYGYTF
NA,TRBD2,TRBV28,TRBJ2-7,TGTGCCAGCAGTTTACCGGGAGGGCACGAGCAGTACTTC,CASSLPGGHEQYF
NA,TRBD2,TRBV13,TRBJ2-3,TGTGCCAGCAGCTTAAGGCGCCTAGCGGGCACAGATACGCAGTATTTT,CASSLRRLAGTDTQYF
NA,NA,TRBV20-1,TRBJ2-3,TGCAGTGCTAGAGCTCCGACAGAGAATACGCAGTATTTT,CSARAPTENTQYF
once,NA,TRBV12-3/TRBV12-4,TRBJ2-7,TGTGCCAGCAGAACCCAGGGGTTTAACGAGCAGTACTTC,CASRTQGFNEQYF
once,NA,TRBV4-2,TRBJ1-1,TGTGCCAGCAGCCAAAACCAGGGGTTAGTCGGGGGCACTGAAGCTTTCTTT,CASSQNQGLVGGTEAFF
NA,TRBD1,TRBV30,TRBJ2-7,TGTGCCTGGCCATCCCGGGACAGGGTCTACGAGCAGTACTTC,CAWPSRDRVYEQYF
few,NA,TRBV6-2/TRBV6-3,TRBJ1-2,TGTGCCAGCAGTTTCGGGGGCGACTACTATGGCTACACCTTC,CASSFGGDYYGYTF
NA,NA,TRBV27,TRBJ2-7,TGTGCCAGCAGTTTTTCTATGCAAACCTACGAGCAGTACTTC,CASSFSMQTYEQYF
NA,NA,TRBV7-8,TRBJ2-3,TGTGCCAGCAGGTCCCAGGGGCCCTCTTCCACAGATACGCAGTATTTT,CASRSQGPSSTDTQYF
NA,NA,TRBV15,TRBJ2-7,TGTGCCACCAGCAGGGAAGACAGTTCCTACGAGCAGTACTTC,CATSREDSSYEQYF
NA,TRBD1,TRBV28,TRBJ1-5,TGTGCCAGCAGTAGGGACAGACTAGGCAATCAGCCCCAGCATTTT,CASSRDRLGNQPQHF
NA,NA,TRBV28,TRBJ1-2,TGTGCCAGCAGTTCCGACAGGCTTATGTATGGCTACACCTTC,CASSSDRLMYGYTF
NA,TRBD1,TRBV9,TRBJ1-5,TGTGCCAGCAGCGTAGGGACAGGGGTTAATCAGCCCCAGCATTTT,CASSVGTGVNQPQHF
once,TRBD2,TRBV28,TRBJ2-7,TGTGCCAGCAGTCCGAGACTAGCGAGCGAGCAGTACTTC,CASSPRLASEQYF
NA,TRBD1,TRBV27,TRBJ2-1,TGTGCCAGCAGTCCCCTTGGACAGGGATTCTACAATGAGCAGTTCTTC,CASSPLGQGFYNEQFF
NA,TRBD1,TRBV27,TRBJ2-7,TGTGCCAGCAGGTTCCGGGACAGGGTTTTCTCCGGTTGCTTC,CASRFRDRVFSGCF
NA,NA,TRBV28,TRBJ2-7,TGTGCCAGCAGTTTGATGGGGTACGAGCAGTACTTC,CASSLMGYEQYF